This entry is about one T cell receptor (beta chain). Its cognate antigen is unknown. The PCR employed 60 Vbeta primers together with 13 Jbeta primers. Sequencing used immunoSEQ multiplex PCR; TCRdb keeps in-frame clones, though not all of them. The table gives just over 150,000 clones; the top ten clones make up 1.3% of it. The CDR3 totals 16 residues. This entry comes from a study of cytomegalovirus exposure and HLA in healthy donors. The study, taken as a whole, reports: V- and J-gene trimming in TCR beta was tied to a missense DCLRE1C variant by an analysis performed later. Immune exposure data for these donors was limited to CMV serostatus.

The V gene is TRBV12-2, the J gene TRBJ1-1; the table's D call of TRBD1 was not tested on the DNA. TRBV12-2 represents a pseudogene. The sequencing input was PBMCs. This TCR came from a woman aged 55-69 years in good health and CMV-seronegative. CDR3 region: CASRLLLGGSNTEAFF. CDR3 coding DNA: TGTGCAAGTCGCTTACTTCTAGGGGGCTCAAACACTGAAGCTTTCTTT.